The 14 T cell receptor beta chains below were found in one sample sequenced in a study of CD8 T cells in Susac syndrome. It was with random hexamers that about 0.45 to 1 ug RNA was reverse transcribed. TCRdb independently ran MiXCR on the immunoSEQ multiplex PCR reads; one entry per CDR3 protein. This table holds some 140,000 distinct CDR3 sequences, roughly 94% found once. The material sequenced was CD8+ T cells from PBMCs. The receptors come from a human donor with Susac syndrome.

The rearrangement joins TRBV3-1 to TRBJ2-1; no clear D. V lost 4 bases to trimming and J lost 9 bases, with 16 bases between them. The CDR3 is 14 residues long. Germline CDR1 is LGHDT and CDR2 is YNNKEL (reference sequence). CDR3 coding DNA: TGTGCCAGCAGCCCCAGTCGGCAGGTGGGTGAGCAGTTCTTC. This sequence encodes CASSPSRQVGEQFF.

This clonotype has only one observation. The CDR3: CAIKTPNTGELFF. CDR3 DNA: TGTGCCATCAAGACACCGAACACCGGGGAGCTGTTTTTT. The chain has TRBV10-3 and TRBJ2-2; D gene unclear. V was pared by 7 bases and J by 0 bases, with 6 bases between. This CDR3 contains 13 residues. CDR1 and CDR2 (germline): ENHRY, SYGVKD.

Of note for this clonotype: Mismatch with germline at one junction end may stem from a read error. This sequence joins TRBV7-7 and TRBJ2-2; the D gene could be TRBD1 or TRBD2 (6 bases each). Germline CDR1 SSHAT, CDR2 FNYEAQ (reference sequence). This CDR3 has 16 residues. This chain's CDR3 is CASSSIRGERAGELFF. As DNA, the CDR3 is TGTGCTAGCAGCTCCATAAGGGGGGAGAGGGCCGGGGAGCTGTTTTTT.

The chain combines TRBV27 with TRBJ1-4; 8 bases map to TRBD1. The CDR3 runs 14 residues. V lost 4 bases, J lost 8 bases, and 6 bases stayed unmatched. CDR1 and CDR2 from the germline V gene are MNHEY and SMNVEV (reference sequence). CDR3 protein: CASSWTGLYEKLFF. The CDR3 nucleotides read TGTGCCAGCAGTTGGACAGGGTTATACGAAAAACTGTTTTTT.

V and J are TRBV18 and TRBJ2-1, with 8 positions matching TRBD2. V shed 4 bases, J shed 9 bases, and the junction held 11 bases outside the gene matches. CDR3 length: 15 residues. Germline CDR1 is KGHSH and CDR2 is LQKENI. The CDR3 region is CASSHGTRILGEQFF. CDR3 in DNA: TGTGCCAGCTCACACGGGACTAGGATTTTGGGTGAGCAGTTCTTC.

The V and J genes are TRBV5-6 and TRBJ2-1; possible D gene TRBD1, 5 bases. The CDR3 contains 19 residues. Germline CDR1 and CDR2: SGHDT and YYEEEE. Trimming shortened V by 6 bases and J by 0 bases, and 25 bases separated the two germline ends. The CDR3 here is CASTPPGLQATTSYNEQFF. CDR3 in DNA: TGTGCCAGCACCCCCCCTGGCCTACAGGCCACTACCTCCTACAATGAGCAGTTCTTC.

The rearrangement joins TRBV7-6 to TRBJ2-7; TRBD1 matches 9 bases. The ends lost 4 bases at V and 3 bases at J; junction bases unmatched: 1. Germline CDR1 reads SGHVS; CDR2 reads FNYEAQ. The CDR3 covers 13 residues. In nucleotides, the CDR3 is TGTGCCAGCAGCTCGACAGGGGGCTACGAGCAGTACTTC. It encodes CASSSTGGYEQYF. Full variable domain (remainder filled in from reference TRBV7-6 and TRBJ2-7): GAGVSQSPRYKVTKRGQDVALRCDPISGHVSLYWYRQALGQGPEFLTYFNYEAQQDKSGLPNDRFSAERPEGSISTLTIQRTEQRDSAMYRCASSSTGGYEQYFGPGTRLTVT.

The chain has TRBV15 and TRBJ2-5; D call uncertain. Per germline, CDR1 LNHNV and CDR2 YYDKDF (reference sequence). This CDR3 spans 14 amino acids. Trimming took off 5 bases at V and 2 bases at J, with 12 bases between the two ends. CDR3 nucleotides: TGTGCCACCAGCCATAAGCCCGGACAAGAGACCCAGTACTTC. Its protein product is CATSHKPGQETQYF.

The V call is TRBV27, the J call TRBJ1-2, with a weak D call TRBD1 (5 bases). V was trimmed by 3 bases and J by 10 bases, leaving 12 bases between them. The CDR3 has 12 residues. Germline-derived CDR1 and CDR2 are MNHEY and SMNVEV (reference sequence). CDR3 nucleotide sequence: TGTGCCAGCAGTTTGTCAGGGTACGACTACACCTTC. Its protein is CASSLSGYDYTF.

This chain links TRBV27 with TRBJ1-1, with unresolved D. The length of the CDR3 is 16 residues. Germline V lookup: CDR1 MNHEY, CDR2 SMNVEV (reference sequence). Trimming took off 0 bases at V and 1 base at J, with 12 bases between the two ends. The CDR3 coding sequence is TGTGCCAGCAGTTTATCGGGTTTTCAGTGGAACACTGAAGCTTTCTTT. Protein: CASSLSGFQWNTEAFF.

This chain connects TRBV2 to TRBJ1-1; tentatively, D is TRBD1 (6 bases). Trimming pared 4 bases from V and 6 bases from J, leaving 12 bases between. The CDR3 is made up of 13 amino acids. Germline CDR1 SNHLY, CDR2 FYNNEI. The CDR3 protein is CASSGWGRPEAFF. CDR3 bases: TGTGCCAGCAGTGGATGGGGGCGGCCTGAAGCTTTCTTT.

The V and J genes are TRBV3-1 and TRBJ2-7; D is ambiguous. Germline V gives CDR1 LGHDT, CDR2 YNNKEL (reference sequence). V was cut by 3 bases and J by 5 bases, with 11 bases left in between. CDR3 length: 13 residues. CDR3 coding DNA: TGTGCCAGCAGCCATCCCCCCGGTGACGAGCAGTACTTC. The encoded protein is CASSHPPGDEQYF.

The chain links TRBV5-1 to TRBJ2-1; D is ambiguous. Between the trimmed V and J ends, which lost 5 bases and 7 bases, there was a span of 13 bases. The germline V gene encodes CDR1 SGHRS and CDR2 YFSETQ. This CDR3 is built from 13 residues. The CDR3 DNA reads as TGCGCCAGCAGGTGGGGAATGGTGAATGAGCAGTTCTTC. Protein: CASRWGMVNEQFF.

The rearrangement uses TRBV30 and TRBJ2-1, with 9 bases aligning to TRBD1. Germline V CDR1 and CDR2: GTSNPN, SVGIG (reference sequence). With 3 bases clipped from V and 8 bases from J, the junction kept 8 bases outside the gene matches. The CDR3 length is 14 residues. The CDR3 DNA reads as TGTGCCTGGAGACAGGGGGCGCGGTGGGATGAGCAGTTCTTC. This translates into CAWRQGARWDEQFF.